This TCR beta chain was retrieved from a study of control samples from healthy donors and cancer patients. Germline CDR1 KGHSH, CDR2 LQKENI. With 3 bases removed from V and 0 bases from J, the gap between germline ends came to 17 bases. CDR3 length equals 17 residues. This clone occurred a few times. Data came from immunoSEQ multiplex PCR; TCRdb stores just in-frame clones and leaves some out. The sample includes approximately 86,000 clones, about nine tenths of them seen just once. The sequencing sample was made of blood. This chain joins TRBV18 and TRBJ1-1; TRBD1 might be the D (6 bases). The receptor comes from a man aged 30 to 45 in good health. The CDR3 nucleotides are TGTGCCAGCTCACCGGGGGCCGGAACTTTCATGAACACTGAAGCTTTCTTT. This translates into CASSPGAGTFMNTEAFF.